These 30 T cell receptor beta chains share one sample of origin, sequenced in a study of blood T cells in healthy people across ages. A J-beta primer mix and a sample-barcoded 5' primer were used in a second PCR of roughly 6 to 11 cycles. One entry per CDR3 protein results from TCRdb running MiXCR on the 5' RACE reads. The repertoire holds about 730,000 distinct CDR3 sequences, with around 40% as singletons. Source material: blood. The receptor set was obtained from a woman aged 55-75 years in good health.

The rearrangement uses TRBV9 and TRBJ1-1; D not certain. The CDR3 totals 14 residues. CDR1 is SGDLS, CDR2 YYNGEE, per germline. Trimming removed 4 bases at V and 10 bases at J, with 20 bases between. The CDR3 DNA follows: TGTGCCAGCAGCCCCCCTGACTTGAGGGTCGGAGCTTTCTTT. This translates into CASSPPDLRVGAFF.

This chain uses TRBV6-5 with TRBJ2-7, with D perhaps TRBD2 (6 bases). Germline V gene data show CDR1 as MNHEY and CDR2 as SVGAGI. The length of the CDR3 is 15 residues. The germline V and J ends were trimmed by 2 bases and 2 bases, with 13 bases remaining between them. In DNA form, the CDR3 reads TGTGCCAGCAGTTACGGCCTAGCGCAAACCTACGAGCAGTACTTC. Translated, it gives CASSYGLAQTYEQYF.

The chain links TRBV12-3 or TRBV12-4 to TRBJ2-5; TRBD1 is a possible D gene (6 bases). Gene TRBJ2-7 matches the end of the DNA better, so the J call may be wrong. This CDR3 comprises 15 residues. The DNA of the CDR3 is TGTGCCAGCAGTTTGAACTGGAAGGGGGTCTACGAGCAGTACTTC. This encodes CASSLNWKGVYEQYF.

This clonotype was observed a few times. The rearrangement joins TRBV3-1 to TRBJ1-2; 9 nucleotides agree with TRBD1. The germline V gene has CDR1 LGHDT and CDR2 YNNKEL (reference sequence). The CDR3 totals 15 residues. V lost 0 bases, J lost 8 bases, and 7 bases stayed unmatched. CDR3 coding DNA: TGTGCCAGCAGCCAAGATTTGGGGACAGGGTCGGGCTACACCTTC. It specifies CASSQDLGTGSGYTF.

The chain couples TRBV7-9 to TRBJ1-2, with D unresolved. Germline CDR1 SEHNR, CDR2 FQNEAQ (reference sequence). The CDR3 has 15 amino acids. Trimming left V 1 base short and J 0 bases short, with 9 bases between. The CDR3 loop is CASSLGTQANYGYTF. The CDR3 DNA is TGTGCCAGCAGCTTAGGGACCCAGGCTAACTATGGCTACACCTTC.

In the case of this clonotype: A clone one base away is much larger, so this may be a read error. The chain is built from TRBV29-1 and TRBJ2-7; D is possibly TRBD1 (5 bases). Trimming cost V 4 bases and J 6 bases, with 13 bases left between them. The CDR3 is 12 amino acids. In germline, CDR1 is SQVTM, CDR2 ANQGSEA. DNA for the CDR3: TGCAGCGTTGGCAGTGGGGCCGGCGAGCAGTACTTC. Amino acid sequence: CSVGSGAGEQYF.

The rearrangement links TRBV20-1 to TRBJ1-1, with 7 nucleotides matching TRBD1. The junction had 4 bases not matched to a gene; V was cut back by 0 bases and J by 6 bases. Germline V gene lookup returns CDR1 DFQATT and CDR2 SNEGSKA (reference sequence). The CDR3 loop spans 13 amino acids. CDR3: CSARDQGVAEAFF. CDR3 DNA sequence: TGCAGTGCTAGAGATCAGGGGGTCGCTGAAGCTTTCTTT.

This clonotype was detected a few times. The chain recombines TRBV20-1 with TRBJ2-3; the D gene is possibly TRBD2 (7 bases). This CDR3 contains 16 residues. V dropped 1 base and J dropped 8 bases, with 22 bases sitting between them. CDR1 and CDR2 from the germline V gene are DFQATT and SNEGSKA (reference sequence). The CDR3 DNA follows: TGCAGTGCTAGAGCGTGGGGGGGCCTTATAGAAAGTACGCAGTATTTT. Translated: CSARAWGGLIESTQYF.

In its sample, this clonotype was seen a few times. This chain connects TRBV7-9 to TRBJ2-5; D may be TRBD1 (6 bases). Germline-derived CDR1 and CDR2 are SEHNR and FQNEAQ (reference sequence). V was shortened by 11 bases and J by 1 base, with 8 bases between the two germline ends. CDR3 length: 11 residues. The CDR3 DNA is TGTGCCTGGACAGCCCAAGAGACCCAGTACTTC. Translated, it gives CAWTAQETQYF.

This chain joins TRBV7-2 and TRBJ2-1; 9 bases are shared with TRBD2. After removal of 2 bases from V and 3 bases from J, the junction contained 8 bases not matched to a gene. The germline V gene encodes CDR1 SGHTA and CDR2 FQGNSA. The CDR3 totals 17 residues. CDR3 loop: CASSLFPGSGSYNEQFF. CDR3 bases: TGTGCCAGCAGCTTATTCCCGGGTAGCGGGAGCTACAATGAGCAGTTCTTC.

As regards this clonotype: A read error may produce the germline difference seen at one junction end. The rearrangement joins TRBV7-7 to TRBJ2-1; possible D gene TRBD2, 6 bases. This CDR3 has 21 residues. The germline gives CDR1 SSHAT, CDR2 FNYEAQ (reference sequence). CDR3 nucleotides: TGTGCTAGCAGCTTAGCGGACCGGACCCCGGGTCCCTTTGGAGGTGGCAATGAGCAGTTCTTC. Translating gives CASSLADRTPGPFGGGNEQFF.

The rearrangement joins TRBV20-1 to TRBJ2-4; 13 bases fit TRBD2. Germline V gene data show CDR1 as DFQATT and CDR2 as SNEGSKA (reference sequence). Unmatched junction bases numbered 7, after V lost 5 bases and J lost 0 bases. The CDR3 is 17 residues long. CDR3 amino acids: CSAPGTSGTLAKNIQYF. The CDR3, as DNA: TGCAGTGCTCCCGGGACTAGCGGGACTCTAGCCAAAAACATTCAGTACTTC.

The V gene is TRBV20-1, the J gene TRBJ2-1; D gene uncertain. This CDR3 is 12 amino acids long. Trimming took off 1 base at V and 5 bases at J, with 6 bases between the two ends. Germline V gene data show CDR1 as DFQATT and CDR2 as SNEGSKA (reference sequence). CDR3 sequence (DNA): TGCAGTGCTAGAGGCTATAACAATGAGCAGTTCTTC. Translation gives CSARGYNNEQFF.

The sample holds a few counts of this clonotype. The gene calls are TRBV29-1 and TRBJ1-2; D is unclear. The CDR3 length is 14 residues. The germline CDR1 and CDR2 sequences are SQVTM and ANQGSEA. V lost 6 bases and J 8 bases, leaving 22 bases between the germline ends. CDR3 coding DNA: TGCAGCGTCGACCTCGATTACAAAACGGGGGGCTACACCTTC. Translation: CSVDLDYKTGGYTF.

This sequence joins TRBV11-2 and TRBJ2-3; D tentatively fits TRBD1 or TRBD2 (5 bases each). Germline-derived CDR1 and CDR2 are SGHAT and FQNNGV. The CDR3 spans 15 residues. V gave up 3 bases and J gave up 5 bases, with 15 bases separating them. Here the CDR3 reads CASSFGGGVRDTQYF. CDR3 nucleotide sequence: TGTGCCAGCAGCTTTGGGGGTGGGGTGAGAGATACGCAGTATTTT.

The CDR3 DNA follows: TGCAGTGCTGAGGGCTTAGCGGCCTTCTCCTACGAGCAGTACTTC. This translates into CSAEGLAAFSYEQYF. The rearrangement joins TRBV20-1 to TRBJ2-7; maybe TRBD2 (6 bases). CDR1 is DFQATT, CDR2 SNEGSKA, per germline (reference sequence). V lost 5 bases to trimming and J lost 0 bases, with 17 bases between them. The CDR3 extends over 15 amino acids.

Comment on this clonotype: The junction does not match germline at one end; this may be a read error. The chain has TRBV7-3 and TRBJ2-1; D remains unclear. There are 13 residues in the CDR3. The germline gives CDR1 SGHTA, CDR2 FQGTGA. CDR3 sequence (DNA): TGCGCCAGCAGCTTAAGCTCAAGCAATGAGCAGTTCTTC. Translation: CASSLSSSNEQFF.

This rearrangement joins TRBV9 to TRBJ2-7; TRBD1 matches at 9 bases. There are 16 residues in the CDR3. Trimming cost V 4 bases and J 2 bases; bases outside gene matches: 10. CDR1 and CDR2 from the germline V gene are SGDLS and YYNGEE. CDR3 nucleotide sequence: TGTGCCAGCAGCCCCCGTTGGACAGGGGTTCCCTACGAGCAGTACTTC. As protein: CASSPRWTGVPYEQYF.

Concerning this clonotype: A much larger clone differs from this one at a single base, so this may be a read error. The chain carries TRBV7-2 and TRBJ2-1, with D unclear. Germline CDR1 reads SGHTA; CDR2 reads FQGNSA. The V end lost 2 bases, the J end lost 15 bases, and 11 bases lay between the germline ends. This CDR3 is built from 11 residues. The CDR3 coding sequence is TGTGCCAGCAGCTTATCGTGGGTGTTGTTCTTC. Protein: CASSLSWVLFF.

This clonotype was seen a handful of times. The V call is TRBV6-1, the J call TRBJ2-5; the match to TRBD1 covers 7 bases. The J call is in doubt because the DNA end fits TRBJ2-7 better. The germline gives CDR1 MNHNS, CDR2 SASEGT. The CDR3 is 17 amino acids. The CDR3 bases are TGTGCCAGCAGTGAAGAGCACAGGGGTCGATTGGGATACGAGCAGTACTTC. This gives the protein CASSEEHRGRLGYEQYF.

This chain uses TRBV20-1 with TRBJ1-2; weak D call: TRBD1 (5 bases). The V gene lost 1 base and the J gene lost 7 bases, with 19 bases spanning the gap. Germline assignment: CDR1 DFQATT and CDR2 SNEGSKA (reference sequence). This CDR3 spans 15 amino acids. CDR3 sequence reads: CSARAQEEGMSGYTF. The CDR3 nucleotides are TGCAGTGCTAGAGCTCAAGAGGAGGGGATGAGTGGCTACACCTTC.

This chain connects TRBV4-2 to TRBJ2-7; D remains ambiguous. CDR3 length equals 16 residues. V was shortened by 0 bases and J by 0 bases, with 12 bases between the two germline ends. CDR1 LGHNA and CDR2 YNFKEQ come from the germline V gene. The CDR3 nucleotides read TGTGCCAGCAGCCAAGAGATTCTAGGCAGCTCCTACGAGCAGTACTTC. Residues: CASSQEILGSSYEQYF.

This clonotype was counted a single time. The chain is built from TRBV25-1 and TRBJ1-2; perhaps TRBD1 as D (5 bases). The CDR3 length is 15 residues. Per the germline V gene, CDR1 is MGHDK and CDR2 is SYGVNS. Trimming cost V 3 bases and J 2 bases, with 13 bases left between them. Written as DNA, the CDR3 is TGTGCCAGCAGTGAGCGGGGCAGGACAAACTATGGCTACACCTTC. Its translation: CASSERGRTNYGYTF.

The chain joins TRBV7-6 to TRBJ2-1, with D perhaps matching TRBD2 (5 bases). The CDR3 length is 15 residues. The germline V gene has CDR1 SGHVS and CDR2 FNYEAQ. With 2 bases removed from V and 5 bases from J, the gap between germline ends came to 13 bases. CDR3 sequence (DNA): TGTGCCAGCAGCTTAATTTTTTCGGGGAACAATGAGCAGTTCTTC. It encodes CASSLIFSGNNEQFF.

This clonotype was counted between two and nine times. The rearrangement uses TRBV6-2 or TRBV6-3 and TRBJ2-3, with D perhaps TRBD1 or TRBD2 (5 bases each). The germline gives CDR1 MNHEY, CDR2 SVGEGT. This CDR3 region has 17 residues. Trimming stripped 0 bases from V and 0 bases from J, with 13 bases between. CDR3 sequence: CASSYSTGGQSTDTQYF. The CDR3 DNA sequence: TGTGCCAGCAGTTACTCGACTGGGGGTCAGAGCACAGATACGCAGTATTTT.

In its sample, this clonotype was seen many times. The chain recombines TRBV20-1 with TRBJ2-3, with no clear D. Trimming cost V 6 bases and J 1 base, with 14 bases left between them. The CDR3 contains 14 residues. Per the germline V gene, CDR1 is DFQATT and CDR2 is SNEGSKA (reference sequence). CDR3 sequence: CSAEASVRTDTQYF. The CDR3 region has the DNA TGCAGTGCCGAGGCCAGCGTTCGCACAGATACGCAGTATTTT.

This chain connects TRBV27 to TRBJ1-4; possible D gene TRBD1, 6 bases. Looked up from germline, CDR1 is MNHEY and CDR2 is SMNVEV (reference sequence). The CDR3 sequence is 14 residues long. Trimming took 3 bases from V and 7 from J, leaving 12 bases between them. This chain's CDR3 is CASSFVQGGEKLFF. CDR3 sequence (DNA): TGTGCCAGCAGTTTTGTACAGGGAGGTGAAAAACTGTTTTTT.

The rearrangement joins TRBV7-9 to TRBJ2-3, with 10 bases identical to TRBD2. CDR3 length: 14 amino acids. The germline V gene has CDR1 SEHNR and CDR2 FQNEAQ (reference sequence). The trim removed 6 bases at V and 6 bases at J, leaving 6 bases unmatched. DNA for the CDR3: TGTGCCAGCAGTGCCCTAGCGGGAGTGGATACGCAGTATTTT. As protein: CASSALAGVDTQYF. Combining the CDR3 with reference TRBV7-9 and TRBJ2-3 gives the whole variable domain DTGVSQNPRHKITKRGQNVTFRCDPISEHNRLYWYRQTLGQGPEFLTYFQNEAQLEKSRLLSDRFSAERPKGSFSTLEIQRTEQGDSAMYLCASSALAGVDTQYFGPGTRLTVL.

V gene TRBV6-2 or TRBV6-3 combines with J gene TRBJ2-7; D tentatively fits TRBD1 or TRBD2 (5 bases each). TRBJ2-5 explains the end of the DNA better; the J call may be wrong. The CDR3 contains 14 residues. The germline gives CDR1 MNHEY, CDR2 SVGEGT. Here the CDR3 reads CASSPGRQRETQYF. Written as DNA, the CDR3 is TGTGCCAGCAGCCCGGGACGCCAACGGGAGACCCAGTACTTC.

This clonotype was found a few times. The chain uses TRBV27 and TRBJ1-5, with D uncertain. The ends were cut back, 5 bases at V and 4 bases at J, with 15 bases in the middle. The CDR3 covers 15 residues. Germline CDR1 reads MNHEY; CDR2 reads SMNVEV (reference sequence). CDR3 residues: CASSRRAGENQPQHF. The DNA of the CDR3 is TGTGCCAGCAGTCGTCGGGCGGGAGAAAATCAGCCCCAGCATTTT.